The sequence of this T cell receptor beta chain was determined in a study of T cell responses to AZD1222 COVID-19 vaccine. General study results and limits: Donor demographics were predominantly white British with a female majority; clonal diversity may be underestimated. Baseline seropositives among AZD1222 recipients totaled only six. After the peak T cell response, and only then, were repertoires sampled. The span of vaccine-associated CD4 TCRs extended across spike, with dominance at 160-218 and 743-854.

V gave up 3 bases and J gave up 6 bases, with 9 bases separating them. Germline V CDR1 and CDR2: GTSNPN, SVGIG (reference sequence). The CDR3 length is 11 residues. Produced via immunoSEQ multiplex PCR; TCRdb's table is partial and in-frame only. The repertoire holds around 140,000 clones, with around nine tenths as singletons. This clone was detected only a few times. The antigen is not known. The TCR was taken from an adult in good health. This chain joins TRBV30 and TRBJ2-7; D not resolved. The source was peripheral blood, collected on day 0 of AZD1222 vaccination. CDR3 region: CAWRDPSEQYF. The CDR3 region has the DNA TGTGCCTGGAGGGACCCTTCCGAGCAGTACTTC. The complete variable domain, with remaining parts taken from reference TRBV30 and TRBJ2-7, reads SQTIHQWPATLVQPVGSPLSLECTVEGTSNPNLYWYRQAAGRGLQLLFYSVGIGQISSEVPQNLSASRPQDRQFILSSKKLLLSDSGFYLCAWRDPSEQYFGPGTRLTVT.